A selection of T cell receptor beta chains follows, all from one sample in a study of blood T cell repertoires in COVID-19. The method was immunoSEQ multiplex PCR; TCRdb's version includes in-frame clones alone and lacks a portion of them. The sample holds approximately 80,000 clones, approximately 90% seen once. What was sequenced was peripheral blood. These receptors came from a human donor in a cohort sampled during active COVID-19. CDR3s leave out the opening cysteine and the closing phenylalanine or tryptophan. The D gene is left open where the match is weak. The listing skips clone size in some rows; elsewhere it reads once, few, many or a size class.

V	size	J	D	length	CDR3
TRBV30	.	TRBJ1-5	.	13	AWSVSGRRSSKLH
TRBV9	few	TRBJ2-3	.	12	ASSVEGVTDTQY
TRBV19	.	TRBJ1-1	TRBD1	14	ASSIGSRDRVTEAF
TRBV27	.	TRBJ2-3	TRBD2	13	ASSSSSGSTDTQY
TRBV30	.	TRBJ2-7	.	11	AWSYGQNYEQY
TRBV2	once	TRBJ2-1	TRBD1	12	ANRGTGGSFEQF
TRBV7-9	.	TRBJ1-1	.	11	ASSPPRDTEAF
TRBV11-3	once	TRBJ2-1	.	13	ASSRSSPPYNEQF
TRBV2	.	TRBJ2-7	TRBD2	13	ASSGLAGGEYEQY
TRBV6-1	.	TRBJ1-5	.	12	ASSEETVKQPQH
TRBV7-9	.	TRBJ1-2	TRBD1	13	ASSPSNTGGNGYT
TRBV18	.	TRBJ2-2	.	14	ASSPYRQTNTGELF
TRBV6-6	few	TRBJ2-7	.	12	ASRTSRASYEQY
TRBV6-2/TRBV6-3	.	TRBJ2-7	TRBD2	16	ASSYPTGLRGSSYEQY
TRBV5-1	.	TRBJ1-3	.	11	ASSSPSGNTIY
TRBV7-2	.	TRBJ2-1	TRBD2	13	ASSLGLAGYNEQF
TRBV30	.	TRBJ2-3	.	11	AWSVQNTDTQY
TRBV18	.	TRBJ2-2	TRBD2	13	ASSPGTSGIWELF
TRBV7-8	.	TRBJ1-6	TRBD1	12	ASSFRDSNSPLH
TRBV7-2	.	TRBJ1-1	.	12	ASSLRQYDTEAF
TRBV5-6	.	TRBJ2-3	TRBD2	12	ASSLSAGVDTQY
TRBV7-8	.	TRBJ1-5	.	12	ASSPSPVNQPQH
TRBV27	.	TRBJ1-1	.	13	ASSLSGGGSTEAF
TRBV7-2	once	TRBJ2-5	.	13	ASSLARGHQETQY
TRBV4-1	.	TRBJ2-7	.	12	ASSDPGESYEQY
TRBV28	.	TRBJ2-1	.	10	ASSLTSLDQF
TRBV19	.	TRBJ2-4	.	10	ASSLAKNIQY
TRBV10-3	.	TRBJ2-1	TRBD2	12	AITNGLADNEQF
TRBV15	.	TRBJ1-1	.	13	ATSRDLLINTEAF
TRBV19	.	TRBJ1-1	.	10	ASAPRGTEAF
TRBV15	once	TRBJ1-1	.	12	ATSSFSWNTEAF
TRBV27	once	TRBJ1-1	.	15	ASSLYGKGGANTEAF
TRBV12-3/TRBV12-4	.	TRBJ1-1	.	11	ASSPGMNTEAF
TRBV28	.	TRBJ2-7	TRBD1	13	ASSPPGQGDYEQY
TRBV29-1	.	TRBJ2-2	.	10	SVDVVTGELF
TRBV4-1	.	TRBJ1-6	.	16	ASSQDYQGSGYNSPLH
TRBV2	.	TRBJ2-3	TRBD2	13	ANSRTSGRGDTQY
TRBV5-1	.	TRBJ1-3	TRBD1	14	ASSPGTGISGNTIY
TRBV29-1	.	TRBJ2-3	TRBD2	13	SVTSLAGHTDTQY
TRBV19	.	TRBJ1-5	.	9	ASGLGESQH
TRBV6-5	.	TRBJ1-5	.	11	ASSYSLREVQH
TRBV18	.	TRBJ1-1	.	13	ASSPTASGSLEAF